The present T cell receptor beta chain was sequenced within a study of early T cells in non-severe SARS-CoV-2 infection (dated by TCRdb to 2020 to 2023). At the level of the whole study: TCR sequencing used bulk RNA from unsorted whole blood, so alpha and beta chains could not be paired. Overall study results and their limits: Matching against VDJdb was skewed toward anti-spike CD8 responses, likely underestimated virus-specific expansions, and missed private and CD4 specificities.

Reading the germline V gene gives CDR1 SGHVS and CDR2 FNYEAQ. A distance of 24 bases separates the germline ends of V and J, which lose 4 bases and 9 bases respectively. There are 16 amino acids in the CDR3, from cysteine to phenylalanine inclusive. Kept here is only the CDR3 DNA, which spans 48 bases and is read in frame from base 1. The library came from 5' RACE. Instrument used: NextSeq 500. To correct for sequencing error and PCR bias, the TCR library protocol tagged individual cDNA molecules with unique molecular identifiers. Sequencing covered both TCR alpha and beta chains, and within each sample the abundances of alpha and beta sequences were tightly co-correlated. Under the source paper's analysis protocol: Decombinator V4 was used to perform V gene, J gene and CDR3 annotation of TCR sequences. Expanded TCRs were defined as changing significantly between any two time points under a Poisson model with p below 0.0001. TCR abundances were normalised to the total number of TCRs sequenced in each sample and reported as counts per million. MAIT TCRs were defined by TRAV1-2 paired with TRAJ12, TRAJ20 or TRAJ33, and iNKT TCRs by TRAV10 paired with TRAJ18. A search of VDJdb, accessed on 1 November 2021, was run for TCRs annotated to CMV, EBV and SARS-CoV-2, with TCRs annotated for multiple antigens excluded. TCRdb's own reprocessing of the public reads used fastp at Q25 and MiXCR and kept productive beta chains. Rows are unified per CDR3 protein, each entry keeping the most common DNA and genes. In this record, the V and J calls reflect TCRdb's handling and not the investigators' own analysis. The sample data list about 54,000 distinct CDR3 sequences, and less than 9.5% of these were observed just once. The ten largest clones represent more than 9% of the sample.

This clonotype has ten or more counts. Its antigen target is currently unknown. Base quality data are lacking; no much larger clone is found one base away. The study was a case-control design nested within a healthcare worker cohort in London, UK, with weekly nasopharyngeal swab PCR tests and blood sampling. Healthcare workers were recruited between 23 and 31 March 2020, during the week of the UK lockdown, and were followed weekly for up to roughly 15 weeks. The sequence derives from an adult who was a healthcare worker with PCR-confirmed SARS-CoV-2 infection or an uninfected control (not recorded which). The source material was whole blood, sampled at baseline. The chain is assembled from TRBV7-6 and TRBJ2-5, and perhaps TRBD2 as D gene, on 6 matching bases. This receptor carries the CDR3 CASSSTRTSVGEAQYF. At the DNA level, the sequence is TGTGCCAGCAGCTCAACTAGAACGTCGGTGGGGGAGGCCCAGTACTTC. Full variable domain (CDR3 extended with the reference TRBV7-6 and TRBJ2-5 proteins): GAGVSQSPRYKVTKRGQDVALRCDPISGHVSLYWYRQALGQGPEFLTYFNYEAQQDKSGLPNDRFSAERPEGSISTLTIQRTEQRDSAMYRCASSSTRTSVGEAQYFGPGTRLLVL.